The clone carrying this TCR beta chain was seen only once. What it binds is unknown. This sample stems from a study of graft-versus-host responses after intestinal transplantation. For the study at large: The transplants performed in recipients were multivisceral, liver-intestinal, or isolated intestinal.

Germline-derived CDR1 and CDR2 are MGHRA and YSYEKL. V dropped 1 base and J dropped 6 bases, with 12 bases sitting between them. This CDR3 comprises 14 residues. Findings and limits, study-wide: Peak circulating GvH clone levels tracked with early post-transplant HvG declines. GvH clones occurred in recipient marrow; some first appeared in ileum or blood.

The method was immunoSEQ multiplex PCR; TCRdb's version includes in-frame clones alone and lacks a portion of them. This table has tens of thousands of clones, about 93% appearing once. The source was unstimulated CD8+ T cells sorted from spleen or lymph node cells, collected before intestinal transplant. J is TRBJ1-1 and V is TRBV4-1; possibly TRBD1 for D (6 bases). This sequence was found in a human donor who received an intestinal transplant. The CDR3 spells CASSQGQGSPEAFF. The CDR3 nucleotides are TGCGCCAGCAGCCAAGGGCAGGGGAGCCCTGAAGCTTTCTTT.